This T cell receptor beta chain originates from a study of monozygotic twins with inflammatory bowel disease. CDR1 and CDR2 (germline): SQVTM, ANQGSEA. The CDR3 is 16 amino acids. Worth noting for this clonotype: Its antigen remains unknown.

Study-level results: Clonotypes shared with others were fewer in IBD patients than in healthy twins, especially with disease activity. Differing T cell subtypes remained indistinguishable. Possibly because of limited power, concordant and discordant twins showed no difference in repertoire similarity.

Via template switching, UMIs carrying a 6-nucleotide sample barcode were introduced. TCRdb re-called the 5' RACE reads and gives one entry per CDR3 protein, without DNA. Its table lists 150,000 to 200,000 distinct CDR3 sequences. The chain recombines TRBV29-1 with TRBJ1-1; TCRdb lists TRBD1, though no DNA is available to test this call. The specimen sequenced was blood. The sequence was collected from a human donor with ulcerative colitis or Crohn's disease, or a healthy co-twin of an affected twin (not recorded which). The CDR3: CSVEDPRGRGYTEAFF.